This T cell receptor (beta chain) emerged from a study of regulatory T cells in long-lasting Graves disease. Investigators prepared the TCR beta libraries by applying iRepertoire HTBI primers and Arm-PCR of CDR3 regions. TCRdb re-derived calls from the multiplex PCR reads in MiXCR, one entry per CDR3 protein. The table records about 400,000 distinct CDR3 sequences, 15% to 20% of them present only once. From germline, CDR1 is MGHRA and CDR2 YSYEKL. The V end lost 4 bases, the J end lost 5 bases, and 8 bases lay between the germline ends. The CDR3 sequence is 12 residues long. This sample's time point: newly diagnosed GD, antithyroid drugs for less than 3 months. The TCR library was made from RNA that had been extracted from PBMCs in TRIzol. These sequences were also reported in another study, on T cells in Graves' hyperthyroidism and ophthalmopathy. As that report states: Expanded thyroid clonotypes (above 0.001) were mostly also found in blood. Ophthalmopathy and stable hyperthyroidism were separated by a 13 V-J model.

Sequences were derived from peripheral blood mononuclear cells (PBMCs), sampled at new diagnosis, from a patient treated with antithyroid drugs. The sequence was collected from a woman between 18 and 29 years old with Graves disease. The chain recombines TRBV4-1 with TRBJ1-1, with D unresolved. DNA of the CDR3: TGCGCCAGCAGCCGCCCTAGTACTGAAGCTTTCTTT. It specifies CASSRPSTEAFF.